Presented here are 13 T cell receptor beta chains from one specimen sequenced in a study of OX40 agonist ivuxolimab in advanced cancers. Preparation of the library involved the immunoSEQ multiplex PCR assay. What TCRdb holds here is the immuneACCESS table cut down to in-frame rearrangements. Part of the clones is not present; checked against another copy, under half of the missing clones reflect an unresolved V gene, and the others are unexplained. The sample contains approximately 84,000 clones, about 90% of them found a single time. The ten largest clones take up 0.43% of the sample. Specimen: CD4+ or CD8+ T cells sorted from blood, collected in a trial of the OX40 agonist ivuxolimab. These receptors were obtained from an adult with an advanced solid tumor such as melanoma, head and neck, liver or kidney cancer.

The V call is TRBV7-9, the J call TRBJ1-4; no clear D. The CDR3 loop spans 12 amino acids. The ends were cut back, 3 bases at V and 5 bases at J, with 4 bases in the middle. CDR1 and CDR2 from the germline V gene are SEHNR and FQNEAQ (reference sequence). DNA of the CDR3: TGTGCCAGCAGCTTGACGAATGAAAAACTGTTTTTT. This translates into CASSLTNEKLFF. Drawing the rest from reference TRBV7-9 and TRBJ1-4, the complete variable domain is DTGVSQNPRHKITKRGQNVTFRCDPISEHNRLYWYRQTLGQGPEFLTYFQNEAQLEKSRLLSDRFSAERPKGSFSTLEIQRTEQGDSAMYLCASSLTNEKLFFGSGTQLSVL.

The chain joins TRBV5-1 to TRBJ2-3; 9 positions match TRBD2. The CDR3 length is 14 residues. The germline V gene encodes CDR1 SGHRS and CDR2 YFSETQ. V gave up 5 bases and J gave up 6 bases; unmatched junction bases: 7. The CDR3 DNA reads TGCGCCAGCAGGCGGGAGGGCGGATTGGATACGCAGTATTTT. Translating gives CASRREGGLDTQYF.

The CDR3 region has the DNA TGCGCCAGCAGCTTTGACAGACACACCGGGGAGCTGTTTTTT. This gives the protein CASSFDRHTGELFF. The chain is built from TRBV5-1 and TRBJ2-2; perhaps TRBD1 as D (5 bases). CDR1 and CDR2 (germline): SGHRS, YFSETQ. The CDR3 has 14 residues. With 2 bases removed from V and 3 bases from J, the gap between germline ends came to 8 bases.

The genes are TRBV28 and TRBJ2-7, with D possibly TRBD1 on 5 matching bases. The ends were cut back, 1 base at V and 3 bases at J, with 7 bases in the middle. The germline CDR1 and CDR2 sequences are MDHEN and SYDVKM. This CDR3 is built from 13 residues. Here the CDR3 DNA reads TGTGCCAGCAGTTTATACCAGGGCTACGAGCAGTACTTC. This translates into CASSLYQGYEQYF.

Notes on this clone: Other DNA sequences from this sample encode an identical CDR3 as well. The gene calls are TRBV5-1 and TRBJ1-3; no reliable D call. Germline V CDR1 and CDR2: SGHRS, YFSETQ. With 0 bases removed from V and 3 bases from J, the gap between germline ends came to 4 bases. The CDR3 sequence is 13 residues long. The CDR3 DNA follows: TGCGCCAGCAGCTTGGACAGTGGAAACACCATATATTTT. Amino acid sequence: CASSLDSGNTIYF.

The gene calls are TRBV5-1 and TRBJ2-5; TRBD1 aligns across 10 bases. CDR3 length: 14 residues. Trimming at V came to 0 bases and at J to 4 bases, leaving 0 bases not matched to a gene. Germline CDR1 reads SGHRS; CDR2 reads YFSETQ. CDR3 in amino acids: CASSLGDRGETQYF. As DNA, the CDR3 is TGCGCCAGCAGCTTGGGGGACAGGGGAGAGACCCAGTACTTC. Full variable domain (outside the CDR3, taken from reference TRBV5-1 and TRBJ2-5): KAGVTQTPRYLIKTRGQQVTLSCSPISGHRSVSWYQQTPGQGLQFLFEYFSETQRNKGNFPGRFSGRQFSNSRSEMNVSTLELGDSALYLCASSLGDRGETQYFGPGTRLLVL.

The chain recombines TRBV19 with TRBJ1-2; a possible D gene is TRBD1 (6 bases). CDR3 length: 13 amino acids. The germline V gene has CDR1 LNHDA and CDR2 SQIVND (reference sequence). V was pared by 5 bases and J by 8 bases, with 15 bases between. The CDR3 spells CASSSTGLGGYTF. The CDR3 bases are TGTGCCAGTAGTTCAACAGGGCTTGGCGGCTACACCTTC.

The CDR3 DNA follows: TGTGCCAGTGGGAAGAATATAGGGTATGAGCAGTTCTTC. Its protein product is CASGKNIGYEQFF. The chain employs TRBV19 and TRBJ2-1; D is undetermined. This CDR3 comprises 13 residues. The germline CDR1 and CDR2 sequences are LNHDA and SQIVND (reference sequence). Trimming took off 8 bases at V and 8 bases at J, with 16 bases between the two ends.

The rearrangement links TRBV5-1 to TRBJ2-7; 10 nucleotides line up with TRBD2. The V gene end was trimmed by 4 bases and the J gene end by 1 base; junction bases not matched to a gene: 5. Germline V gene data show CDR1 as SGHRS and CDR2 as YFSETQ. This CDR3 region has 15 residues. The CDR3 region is CASSPLAGESYEQYF. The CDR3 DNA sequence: TGCGCCAGCAGCCCCCTAGCGGGGGAGTCCTACGAGCAGTACTTC.

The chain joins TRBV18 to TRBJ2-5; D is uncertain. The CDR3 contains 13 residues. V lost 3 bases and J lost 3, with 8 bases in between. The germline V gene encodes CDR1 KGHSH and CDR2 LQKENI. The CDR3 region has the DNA TGTGCCAGCTCACCCAGTTATGAAGAGACCCAGTACTTC. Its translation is CASSPSYEETQYF.

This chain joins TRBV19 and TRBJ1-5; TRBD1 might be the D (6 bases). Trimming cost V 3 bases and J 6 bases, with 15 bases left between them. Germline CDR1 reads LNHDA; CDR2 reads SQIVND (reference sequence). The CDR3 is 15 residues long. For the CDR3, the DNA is TGTGCCAGTAGTATTATGTGGGGGCAGGGTCAGCCCCAGCATTTT. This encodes CASSIMWGQGQPQHF.

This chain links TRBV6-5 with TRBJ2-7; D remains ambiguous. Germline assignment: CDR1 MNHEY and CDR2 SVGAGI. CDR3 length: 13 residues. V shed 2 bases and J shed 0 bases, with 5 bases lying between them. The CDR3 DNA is TGTGCCAGCAGTTACCAGCTCTCCTACGAGCAGTACTTC. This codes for CASSYQLSYEQYF.

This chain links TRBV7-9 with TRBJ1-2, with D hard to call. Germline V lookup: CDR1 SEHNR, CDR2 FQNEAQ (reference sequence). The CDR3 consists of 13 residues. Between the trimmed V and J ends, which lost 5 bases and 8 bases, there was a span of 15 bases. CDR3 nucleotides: TGTGCCAGCAGCCCGGACCGGGGTACAGGCTACACCTTC. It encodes CASSPDRGTGYTF.